This entry is about one TCR beta chain. The antigen is not known. The data were obtained in a study of blood T cells in healthy people across ages. Study-level results: Naive T cell percentage strongly correlated with TCR beta diversity. Roughly linear declines in TCR beta diversity per million T cells occurred with age. Unsorted PBMCs ruled out conclusive naive versus antigen-experienced comparison.

The use of a sample-barcoded 5' primer and a J-beta primer mix characterized a second PCR of about 7 to 12 cycles. A single record per CDR3 protein comes from TCRdb applying MiXCR to the 5' RACE reads. Seen here are 800,000 to 950,000 distinct CDR3 sequences, almost 30% observed once, and the top ten hold about 10%. Trimming shortened V by 3 bases and J by 2 bases, and 16 bases separated the two germline ends. CDR1 SGHDT and CDR2 YYEEEE come from the germline V gene. CDR3 size: 16 residues. This sample was shared with a second study, whose subject was T cells of mothers and their children. Turning to that study: The shaping of TCR recombination output by thymic selection is similar in related and unrelated pairs.

This receptor was taken from a woman in her thirties or forties in good health. The rearrangement uses TRBV5-6 and TRBJ2-3; D is unresolved. The sequenced sample was blood. CDR3 sequence (DNA): TGTGCCAGCAGCTCTAGACCAGTCTCGATCACAGATACGCAGTATTTT. It translates to CASSSRPVSITDTQYF.